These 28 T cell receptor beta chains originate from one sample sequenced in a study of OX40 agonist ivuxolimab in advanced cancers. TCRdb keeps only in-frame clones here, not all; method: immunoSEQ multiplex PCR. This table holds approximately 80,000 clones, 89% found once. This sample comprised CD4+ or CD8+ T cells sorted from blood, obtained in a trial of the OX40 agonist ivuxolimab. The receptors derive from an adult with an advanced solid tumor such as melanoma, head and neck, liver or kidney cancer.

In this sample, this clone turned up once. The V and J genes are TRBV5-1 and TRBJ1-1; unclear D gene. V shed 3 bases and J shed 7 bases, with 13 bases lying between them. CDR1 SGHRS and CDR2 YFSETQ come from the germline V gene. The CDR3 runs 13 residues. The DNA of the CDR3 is TGCGCCAGCAGCTCCCAACGGGGAAGTGAAGCTTTCTTT. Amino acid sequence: CASSSQRGSEAFF.

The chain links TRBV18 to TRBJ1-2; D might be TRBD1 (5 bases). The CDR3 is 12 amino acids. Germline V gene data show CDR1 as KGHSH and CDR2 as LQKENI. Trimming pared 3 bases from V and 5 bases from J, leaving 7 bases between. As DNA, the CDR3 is TGTGCCAGCTCACCTGAGGGGTATGGCTACACCTTC. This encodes CASSPEGYGYTF.

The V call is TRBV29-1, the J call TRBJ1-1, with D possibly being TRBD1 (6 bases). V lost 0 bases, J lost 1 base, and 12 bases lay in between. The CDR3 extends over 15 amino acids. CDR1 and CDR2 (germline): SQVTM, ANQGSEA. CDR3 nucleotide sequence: TGCAGCGTTGAAGAGGGGGGCGGGAAGAACACTGAAGCTTTCTTT. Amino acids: CSVEEGGGKNTEAFF.

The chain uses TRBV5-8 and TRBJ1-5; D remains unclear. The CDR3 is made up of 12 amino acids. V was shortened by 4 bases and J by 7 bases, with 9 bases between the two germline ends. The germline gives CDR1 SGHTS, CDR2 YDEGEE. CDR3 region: CASSLDAQPQHF. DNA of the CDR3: TGTGCCAGCAGCCTCGACGCACAGCCCCAGCATTTT.

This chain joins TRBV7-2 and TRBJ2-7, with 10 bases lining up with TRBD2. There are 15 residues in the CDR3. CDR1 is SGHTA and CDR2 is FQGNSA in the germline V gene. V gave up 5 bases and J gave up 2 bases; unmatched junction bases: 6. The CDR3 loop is CASSQAGGHTYEQYF. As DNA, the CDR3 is TGTGCCAGCAGCCAAGCGGGGGGGCACACCTACGAGCAGTACTTC.

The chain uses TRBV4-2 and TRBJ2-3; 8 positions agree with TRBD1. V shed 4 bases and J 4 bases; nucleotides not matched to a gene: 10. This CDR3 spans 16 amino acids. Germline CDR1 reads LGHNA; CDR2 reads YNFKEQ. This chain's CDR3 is CASSRQDREAPDTQYF. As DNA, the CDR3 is TGTGCCAGCAGCCGACAGGACAGGGAAGCCCCAGATACGCAGTATTTT.

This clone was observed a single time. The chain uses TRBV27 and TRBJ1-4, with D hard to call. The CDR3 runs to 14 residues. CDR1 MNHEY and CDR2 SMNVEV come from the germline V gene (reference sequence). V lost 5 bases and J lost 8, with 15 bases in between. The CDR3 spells CASSAQSNEEKLFF. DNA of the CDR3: TGTGCCAGCAGTGCTCAGAGTAATGAGGAAAAACTGTTTTTT. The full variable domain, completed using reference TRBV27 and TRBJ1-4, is EAQVTQNPRYLITVTGKKLTVTCSQNMNHEYMSWYRQDPGLGLRQIYYSMNVEVTDKGDVPEGYKVSRKEKRNFPLILESPSPNQTSLYFCASSAQSNEEKLFFGSGTQLSVL.

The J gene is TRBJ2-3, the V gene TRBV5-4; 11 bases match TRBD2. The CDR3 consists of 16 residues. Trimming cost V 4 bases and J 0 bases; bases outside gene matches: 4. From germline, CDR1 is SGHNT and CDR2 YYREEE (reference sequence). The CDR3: CASSGTSGKSTDTQYF. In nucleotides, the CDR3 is TGTGCCAGCAGCGGGACTAGCGGAAAAAGCACAGATACGCAGTATTTT.

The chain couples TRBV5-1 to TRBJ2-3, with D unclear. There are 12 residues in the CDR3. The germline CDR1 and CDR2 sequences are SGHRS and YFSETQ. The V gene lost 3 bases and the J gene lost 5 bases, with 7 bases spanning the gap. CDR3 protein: CASSYTRDTQYF. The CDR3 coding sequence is TGCGCCAGCAGCTACACCAGAGATACGCAGTATTTT.

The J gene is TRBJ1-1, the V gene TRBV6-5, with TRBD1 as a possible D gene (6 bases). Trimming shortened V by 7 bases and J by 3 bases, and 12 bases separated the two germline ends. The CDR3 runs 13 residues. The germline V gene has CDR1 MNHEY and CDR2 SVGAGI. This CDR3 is CASKTGTYTEAFF. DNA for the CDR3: TGTGCCAGCAAGACAGGTACTTACACTGAAGCTTTCTTT.

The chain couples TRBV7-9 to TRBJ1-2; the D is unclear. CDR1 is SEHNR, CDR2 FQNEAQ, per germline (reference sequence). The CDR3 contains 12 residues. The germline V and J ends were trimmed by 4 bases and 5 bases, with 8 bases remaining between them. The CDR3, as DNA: TGTGCCAGCAGCTCGGAGTCGTATGGCTACACCTTC. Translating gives CASSSESYGYTF.

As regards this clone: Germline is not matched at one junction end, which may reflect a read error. The CDR3 DNA sequence: TGTGCTAGCAGCTTATTTCCCGCAGGGGATGCGGCAGATACGCAGTATTTT. Translating it yields CASSLFPAGDAADTQYF. V is TRBV7-7 and J is TRBJ2-3; D may be TRBD1 (6 bases). Germline lookup yields CDR1 SSHAT and CDR2 FNYEAQ (reference sequence). The CDR3 runs 17 residues.

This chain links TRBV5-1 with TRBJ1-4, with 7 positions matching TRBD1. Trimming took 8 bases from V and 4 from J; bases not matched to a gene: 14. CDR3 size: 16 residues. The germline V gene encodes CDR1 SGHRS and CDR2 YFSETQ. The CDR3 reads CASRPRSGQINEKLFF. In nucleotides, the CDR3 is TGCGCCAGTAGGCCCCGGTCGGGACAGATTAATGAAAAACTGTTTTTT.

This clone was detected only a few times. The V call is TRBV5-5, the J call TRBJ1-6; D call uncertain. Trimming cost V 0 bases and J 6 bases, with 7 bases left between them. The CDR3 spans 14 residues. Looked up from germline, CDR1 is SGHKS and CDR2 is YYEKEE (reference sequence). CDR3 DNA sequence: TGTGCCAGCAGCTTGGACCAGATTAATTCACCCCTCCACTTT. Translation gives CASSLDQINSPLHF.

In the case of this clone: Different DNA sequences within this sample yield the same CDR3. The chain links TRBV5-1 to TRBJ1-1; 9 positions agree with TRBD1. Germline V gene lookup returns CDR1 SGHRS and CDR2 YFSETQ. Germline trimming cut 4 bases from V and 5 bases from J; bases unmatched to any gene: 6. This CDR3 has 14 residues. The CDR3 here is CASSLTGGGTEAFF. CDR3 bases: TGCGCCAGCAGCCTGACAGGGGGAGGTACTGAAGCTTTCTTT.

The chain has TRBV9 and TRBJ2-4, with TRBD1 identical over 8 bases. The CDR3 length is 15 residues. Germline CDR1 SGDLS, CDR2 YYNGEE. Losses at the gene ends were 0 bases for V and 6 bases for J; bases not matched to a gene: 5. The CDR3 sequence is CASSVEGQVRNIQYF. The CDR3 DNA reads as TGTGCCAGCAGCGTAGAGGGACAGGTCAGAAACATTCAGTACTTC.

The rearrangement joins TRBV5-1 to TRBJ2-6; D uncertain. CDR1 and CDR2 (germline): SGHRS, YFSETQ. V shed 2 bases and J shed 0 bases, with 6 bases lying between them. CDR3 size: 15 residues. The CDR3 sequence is CASSFPNSGANVLTF. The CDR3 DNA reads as TGCGCCAGCAGCTTCCCCAACTCTGGGGCCAACGTCCTGACTTTC. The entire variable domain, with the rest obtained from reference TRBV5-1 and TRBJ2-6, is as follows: KAGVTQTPRYLIKTRGQQVTLSCSPISGHRSVSWYQQTPGQGLQFLFEYFSETQRNKGNFPGRFSGRQFSNSRSEMNVSTLELGDSALYLCASSFPNSGANVLTFGAGSRLTVL.

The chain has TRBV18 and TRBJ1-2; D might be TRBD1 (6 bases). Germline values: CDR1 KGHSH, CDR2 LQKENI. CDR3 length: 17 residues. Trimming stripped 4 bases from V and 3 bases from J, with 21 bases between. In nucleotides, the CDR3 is TGTGCCAGCTCACGTCGGGACAACTCCGCGTCTTACTATGGCTACACCTTC. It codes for CASSRRDNSASYYGYTF.

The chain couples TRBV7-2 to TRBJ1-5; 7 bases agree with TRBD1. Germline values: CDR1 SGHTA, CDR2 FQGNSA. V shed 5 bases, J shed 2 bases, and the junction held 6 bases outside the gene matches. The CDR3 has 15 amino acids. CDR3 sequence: CASSPAGGGNQPQHF. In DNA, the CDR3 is TGTGCCAGCAGCCCCGCAGGGGGAGGCAATCAGCCCCAGCATTTT.

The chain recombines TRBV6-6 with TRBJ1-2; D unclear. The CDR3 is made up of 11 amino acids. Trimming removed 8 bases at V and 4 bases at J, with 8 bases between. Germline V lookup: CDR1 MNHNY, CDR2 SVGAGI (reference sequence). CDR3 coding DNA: TGTGCCAGCCGACTGAGCTATGGCTACACCTTC. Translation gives CASRLSYGYTF.

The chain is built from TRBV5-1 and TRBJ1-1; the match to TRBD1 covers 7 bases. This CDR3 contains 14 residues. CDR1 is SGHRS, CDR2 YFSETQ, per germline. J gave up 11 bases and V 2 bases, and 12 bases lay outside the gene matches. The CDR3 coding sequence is TGCGCCAGCAGCTTTATGTCAGGGGGAGGAGAGGCTTTCTTT. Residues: CASSFMSGGGEAFF. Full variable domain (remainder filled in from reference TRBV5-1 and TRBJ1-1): KAGVTQTPRYLIKTRGQQVTLSCSPISGHRSVSWYQQTPGQGLQFLFEYFSETQRNKGNFPGRFSGRQFSNSRSEMNVSTLELGDSALYLCASSFMSGGGEAFFGQGTRLTVV.

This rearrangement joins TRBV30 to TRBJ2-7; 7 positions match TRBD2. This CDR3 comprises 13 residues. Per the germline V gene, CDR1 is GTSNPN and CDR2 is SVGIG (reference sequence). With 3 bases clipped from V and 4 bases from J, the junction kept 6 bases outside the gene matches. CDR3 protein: CAWSNGRSYEQYF. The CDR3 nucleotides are TGTGCCTGGAGCAACGGGAGGTCTTACGAGCAGTACTTC.

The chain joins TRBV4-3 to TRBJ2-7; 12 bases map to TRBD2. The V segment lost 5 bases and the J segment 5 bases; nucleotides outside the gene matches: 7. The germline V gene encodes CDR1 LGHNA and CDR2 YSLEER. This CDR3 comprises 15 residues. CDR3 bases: TGCGCCAGCAGCTACAGACTAGCGGGAGCCCACGAGCAGTACTTC. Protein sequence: CASSYRLAGAHEQYF.

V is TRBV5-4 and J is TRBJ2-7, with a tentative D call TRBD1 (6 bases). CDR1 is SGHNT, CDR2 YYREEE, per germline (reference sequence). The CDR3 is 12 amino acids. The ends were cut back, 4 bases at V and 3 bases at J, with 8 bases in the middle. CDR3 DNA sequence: TGTGCCAGCAGCGGACAGAACTACGAGCAGTACTTC. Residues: CASSGQNYEQYF.

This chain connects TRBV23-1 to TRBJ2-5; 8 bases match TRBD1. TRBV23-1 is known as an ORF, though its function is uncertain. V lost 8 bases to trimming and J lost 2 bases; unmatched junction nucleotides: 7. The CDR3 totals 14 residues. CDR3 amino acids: CASGPGQVQETQYF. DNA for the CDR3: TGCGCCAGCGGACCGGGACAGGTACAAGAGACCCAGTACTTC.

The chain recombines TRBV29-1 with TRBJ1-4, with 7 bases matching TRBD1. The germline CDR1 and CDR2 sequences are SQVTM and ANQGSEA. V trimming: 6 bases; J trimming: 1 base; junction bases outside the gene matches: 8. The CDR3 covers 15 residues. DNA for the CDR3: TGCAGCGTCCGGGACAGCCGGCGAACTAATGAAAAACTGTTTTTT. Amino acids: CSVRDSRRTNEKLFF.

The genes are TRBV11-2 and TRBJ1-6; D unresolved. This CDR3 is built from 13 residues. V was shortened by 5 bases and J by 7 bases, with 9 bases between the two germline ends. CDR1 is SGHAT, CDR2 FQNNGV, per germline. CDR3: CASSLTVNSPLHF. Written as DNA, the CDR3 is TGTGCCAGCAGCCTCACGGTCAATTCACCCCTCCACTTT. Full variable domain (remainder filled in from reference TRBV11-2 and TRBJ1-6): EAGVAQSPRYKIIEKRQSVAFWCNPISGHATLYWYQQILGQGPKLLIQFQNNGVVDDSQLPKDRFSAERLKGVDSTLKIQPAKLEDSAVYLCASSLTVNSPLHFGNGTRLTVT.

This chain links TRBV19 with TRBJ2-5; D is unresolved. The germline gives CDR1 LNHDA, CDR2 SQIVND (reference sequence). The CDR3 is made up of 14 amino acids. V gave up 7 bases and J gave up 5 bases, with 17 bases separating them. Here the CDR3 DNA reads TGTGCCAGTATGGGTACCTATTTGGGGGAGACCCAGTACTTC. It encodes CASMGTYLGETQYF.